Described below is a single T cell receptor (beta chain) sequence and its context. The antigen is unknown. The data are from a study of blood T cells in healthy people across ages. Using a J-beta primer mix together with a sample-barcoded 5' primer, a second PCR was run for about 7 to 12 cycles. Using its own MiXCR run on the 5' RACE reads, TCRdb lists one record per CDR3 protein. The sample includes 1.5 million to 1.9 million distinct CDR3 sequences, approximately 42% of them seen just once. Study results and caveats: Changes seen in expanded clonotypes were possibly confounded by donor CMV status left unknown. Among T cells, TCR beta diversity per million cells dropped roughly linearly as age rose.

Trimming left V 3 bases short and J 2 bases short, with 8 bases between. Germline V gene sequence: CDR1 MNHEY, CDR2 SMNVEV (reference sequence). There are 14 residues in the CDR3. The material sequenced was blood. This chain joins TRBV27 and TRBJ1-5, with unresolved D. This TCR derives from a woman under 30 in good health. CDR3: CASSFRWGNQPQHF. The CDR3 DNA sequence: TGTGCCAGCAGTTTCAGGTGGGGCAATCAGCCCCAGCATTTT.